The rows below give T cell receptor beta chains drawn from one sample of a study of shared clonotypes between healthy human individuals. Profiling relied on immunoSEQ multiplex PCR, and the TCRdb table lists in-frame clones only, not all of them. The sample lists about 1.5 million clones; 95% to 99% were seen once. The sequencing input was naive CD4+ T cells sorted from blood. The receptors were gathered from a man aged 25-45 years in good health. The CDR3 runs from the conserved cysteine through the conserved F or W. Each record gives: clone size, V gene, D gene, CDR3 length, J gene, CDR3 DNA, CDR3 protein. A D gene is named only where the DNA matches it firmly. Clone size appears in some rows only: once, few, many, or a class for an expanded clone.

NA,TRBV28,TRBD2,16,TRBJ2-1,TGTGCCAGCACGAGGGCGGGAGGGTTCCGGTTCAATGAGCAGTTCTTC,CASTRAGGFRFNEQFF
NA,TRBV4-1,NA,15,TRBJ2-2,TGCGCCAGCAGCCAAGAGTGGACACCAGATGGGGAGCTGTTTTTT,CASSQEWTPDGELFF
NA,TRBV5-6,TRBD2,18,TRBJ2-1,TGTGCCAGCAGCACATACTATGCCGGGACTAGCGCGGTAGATGAGCAGTTCTTC,CASSTYYAGTSAVDEQFF
NA,TRBV5-5,TRBD2,14,TRBJ2-7,TGTGCCAGCAGCCAAGCAGCTAGCGGCTACGAGCAGTACTTC,CASSQAASGYEQYF
NA,TRBV18,NA,13,TRBJ2-1,TGTGCCAGCTCACCTTCGCGGGACAATGAGCAGTTCTTC,CASSPSRDNEQFF
NA,TRBV28,NA,13,TRBJ1-1,TGTGCCAGCGGGCAATCGATGGACACTGAAGCTTTCTTT,CASGQSMDTEAFF
NA,TRBV9,NA,17,TRBJ2-7,TGTGCCAGCAGCTCCCGAGAGAGGGTCGGAAGCATTTACGAGCAGTACTTC,CASSSRERVGSIYEQYF
NA,TRBV7-9,NA,14,TRBJ2-5,TGTGCCAGCAGCGCCCGGGAGTACCAAGAGACCCAGTACTTC,CASSAREYQETQYF
NA,TRBV9,TRBD1,15,TRBJ2-7,TGTGCCAGCAGCGTAGAAGGGGGCCTCTCCTACGAGCAGTACTTC,CASSVEGGLSYEQYF
NA,TRBV27,TRBD1,13,TRBJ2-3,TGTGCCAGCAGTCCCCGGGACAGCCGATACGAGTATTTT,CASSPRDSRYEYF
NA,TRBV6-4,TRBD2,16,TRBJ2-1,TGTGCCAGCAGTGGAACTAGCGGGAGCCCCTACAATGAGCAGTTCTTC,CASSGTSGSPYNEQFF
NA,TRBV9,NA,19,TRBJ2-3,TGTGCCAGCAGCGGCCTGGTGGGCCTAGCGAGTACTAGCACAGATACGCAGTATTTT,CASSGLVGLASTSTDTQYF
NA,TRBV18,NA,12,TRBJ2-7,TGTGCCAGCTCACCCTCGAGGGACGAGCAGTACTTC,CASSPSRDEQYF
NA,TRBV28,TRBD1,11,TRBJ1-2,TGTGCCAGCATGTCAGGGGGAGGCTACACCTTC,CASMSGGGYTF
NA,TRBV7-2,TRBD1,14,TRBJ1-4,TGTGCCAGCAGCTCACAGGGGTGGAGTGAAAAACTGTTTTTT,CASSSQGWSEKLFF
NA,TRBV28,TRBD2,12,TRBJ2-5,TGTGCCAGCAGTTTACCGGGGGGGGCCCAGTACTTC,CASSLPGGAQYF
NA,TRBV6-4,TRBD1,16,TRBJ1-1,TGTGCCAGCAGTGTTGGCCCAGGGGGCATGAACACTGAAGCTTTCTTT,CASSVGPGGMNTEAFF
NA,TRBV19,TRBD2,16,TRBJ2-3,TGTGCCAGTAGTATAGCAGCGGGAGCTGCATTAGATACGCAGTATTTT,CASSIAAGAALDTQYF
NA,TRBV9,NA,16,TRBJ2-3,TGTGCCAGCAGCGTAGAGTTGGTTATAAACCCAGATACGCAGTATTTT,CASSVELVINPDTQYF
NA,TRBV12-2,NA,19,TRBJ2-7,TGTGCAAGTCGCTTTAAGCGTCCCCCGGGACTAGCGGGAGGCTACGAGCAGTACTTC,CASRFKRPPGLAGGYEQYF
NA,TRBV28,NA,12,TRBJ2-5,TGTGCCAGCAGTTCCCTCCAGGAGACCCAGTACTTC,CASSSLQETQYF
NA,TRBV7-7,NA,16,TRBJ2-1,TGTGCCAGCAGCGCCCGACTACGGAGCTCCTACAATGAGCAGTTCTTC,CASSARLRSSYNEQFF
NA,TRBV5-1,NA,14,TRBJ2-1,TGCGCCAGCAGTTCGGAGGGTCCCTACAATGAGCAGTTCTTC,CASSSEGPYNEQFF
NA,TRBV10-1,TRBD1,14,TRBJ1-1,TGCGCCAGCAGTCCAGGGGGCGGCAGCACTGAAGCTTTCTTT,CASSPGGGSTEAFF
NA,TRBV6-1,NA,15,TRBJ1-4,TGTGCCAGCAGTGAGTACAGATCCCATTACGAAAAACTGTTTTTT,CASSEYRSHYEKLFF
NA,TRBV11-2,NA,15,TRBJ2-7,TGTGCCAGCAGCTTATCGGGCAGCAGCTCCTACGAGCAGTACTTC,CASSLSGSSSYEQYF
NA,TRBV9,NA,17,TRBJ2-6,TGTGCCAGCAGCGTAGCCGCCAGGCCCTCTGGGGCCAACGTCCTGACTTTC,CASSVAARPSGANVLTF
once,TRBV10-1,TRBD2,15,TRBJ2-2,TGCGCCAGCAGGGGACTAGCGGTGAACACCGGGGAGCTGTTTTTT,CASRGLAVNTGELFF
NA,TRBV7-2,TRBD2,15,TRBJ2-7,TGTGCCAGCAGCTTAGGCTTAGCGGGAGTATTTGAGCAGTACTTC,CASSLGLAGVFEQYF
NA,TRBV5-6,NA,14,TRBJ2-7,TGTGCCAGCAGCTTCCGAGACAGACTCTACGAGCAGTACTTC,CASSFRDRLYEQYF
once,TRBV28,NA,14,TRBJ2-2,TGTGCCAGCAGGAACACCCTTAACACCGGGGAGCTGTTTTTT,CASRNTLNTGELFF
NA,TRBV5-1,TRBD1,16,TRBJ2-2,TGCGCCAGCAGTCGGTTAGGACAGGGAACCACCGGGGAGCTGTTTTTT,CASSRLGQGTTGELFF
NA,TRBV6-1,NA,14,TRBJ1-5,TGTGCCAGCTCCGGGCAGGGATACAATCAGCCCCAGCATTTT,CASSGQGYNQPQHF